Below are 20 T cell receptor beta chains sequenced from a single sample in a study of vaccination and CD4 T cells after COVID-19. The Oncomine TCR Beta short-read assay was applied to DNA of cultured CD4+ T cells. TCRdb reprocessed the PCR reads via MiXCR and lists one record per CDR3 protein. The sample carries 10,000 to 15,000 distinct CDR3 sequences, 64% recorded once. Their antigens remain unidentified. Stated treatment: approximately 11-day PBMC culture with coronavirus spike peptide pools or control peptides (ViraFEST assay). Sequencing used CD4+ T cells from blood, cultured in vitro. The receptors were gathered from a human donor who had recovered from COVID-19.

By sample share, this clonotype is large. The chain links TRBV6-1 to TRBJ1-1; no reliable D call. The germline V and J ends were trimmed by 8 bases and 1 base, with 14 bases remaining between them. Germline CDR1 reads MNHNS; CDR2 reads SASEGT. CDR3 length equals 14 residues. CDR3 residues: CASLPHGGNTEAFF. As DNA, the CDR3 is TGTGCCAGCCTCCCGCATGGAGGGAACACTGAAGCTTTCTTT.

This chain joins TRBV7-2 and TRBJ2-5; 11 bases fit TRBD2. After removal of 9 bases from V and 6 bases from J, the junction contained 6 bases not matched to a gene. CDR3 length equals 13 residues. Per germline, CDR1 SGHTA and CDR2 FQGNSA. The CDR3: CASSGRAGQTQYF. The CDR3, as DNA: TGTGCCAGTAGCGGGAGGGCCGGGCAGACCCAGTACTTC.

The chain uses TRBV7-2 and TRBJ1-2; D not resolved. Germline assignment: CDR1 SGHTA and CDR2 FQGNSA. V lost 1 base, J lost 8 bases, and 17 bases lay in between. The CDR3 spans 15 residues. The CDR3, as DNA: TGTGCCAGCAGCTTAGACCCACGAAGTACGGGGGGCTACACCTTC. It specifies CASSLDPRSTGGYTF. Full variable domain (missing parts from reference TRBV7-2 and TRBJ1-2): GAGVSQSPSNKVTEKGKDVELRCDPISGHTALYWYRQSLGQGLEFLIYFQGNSAPDKSGLPSDRFSAERTGGSVSTLTIQRTQQEDSAVYLCASSLDPRSTGGYTFGSGTRLTVV.

This clonotype has only a few counts. This CDR3 is CASSLASMNTEAFF. The CDR3 nucleotides read TGTGCCAGCAGCTTAGCAAGTATGAACACTGAAGCTTTCTTT. The chain employs TRBV7-8 and TRBJ1-1; D call uncertain. Germline V gene lookup returns CDR1 SGHVS and CDR2 FQNEAQ. The length of the CDR3 is 14 residues. V was pared by 0 bases and J by 0 bases, with 5 bases between.

V and J are TRBV27 and TRBJ1-6; no clear D gene. With 2 bases removed from V and 6 bases from J, the gap between germline ends came to 11 bases. The CDR3 runs to 15 residues. The germline V gene encodes CDR1 MNHEY and CDR2 SMNVEV (reference sequence). The CDR3 region is CASSLRQAPNSPLHF. Written as DNA, the CDR3 is TGTGCCAGCAGTTTACGGCAGGCCCCTAATTCACCCCTCCACTTT.

The CDR3 loop reads CASSLPSGRGNEQYF. Written as DNA, the CDR3 is TGTGCCAGCAGCTTACCGAGCGGGAGGGGGAACGAGCAGTACTTC. The chain is built from TRBV7-9 and TRBJ2-7; 10 bases match TRBD2. The CDR3 spans 15 residues. Germline-derived CDR1 and CDR2 are SEHNR and FQNEAQ (reference sequence). V trimming: 2 bases; J trimming: 5 bases; junction bases outside the gene matches: 6.

This chain links TRBV7-2 with TRBJ1-1, with 8 bases that match TRBD1. V gave up 5 bases and J gave up 1 base; unmatched junction bases: 6. The germline gives CDR1 SGHTA, CDR2 FQGNSA. This CDR3 has 15 amino acids. This CDR3 reads CASSTRTGTNTEAFF. Here the CDR3 DNA reads TGTGCCAGCAGCACCCGGACAGGGACGAACACTGAAGCTTTCTTT.

The chain links TRBV6-1 to TRBJ2-2; D is ambiguous. CDR3 length: 15 residues. Germline V gives CDR1 MNHNS, CDR2 SASEGT. Deletions cut 6 bases from V and 3 bases from J, with 14 bases between. The CDR3 sequence: CASSSGSVYTGELFF. The CDR3 region has the DNA TGTGCCAGCAGCTCCGGCTCGGTTTACACCGGGGAGCTGTTTTTT.

The genes are TRBV6-1 and TRBJ2-1, with TRBD1 matching 11 bases. The CDR3 runs 15 residues. J was trimmed by 2 bases and V by 6 bases; bases with no gene match: 3. Germline CDR1 and CDR2: MNHNS and SASEGT. CDR3 coding DNA: TGTGCCAGCAGCAGGACAGGGGGCACCTACAATGAGCAGTTCTTC. Translated: CASSRTGGTYNEQFF.

The chain uses TRBV19 and TRBJ1-5, with D possibly being TRBD1 (6 bases). V lost 6 bases to trimming and J lost 7 bases, with 16 bases between them. The CDR3 consists of 14 residues. Per germline, CDR1 LNHDA and CDR2 SQIVND (reference sequence). For the CDR3, the DNA is TGTGCCAGTAGCCTACAGGGCCTTGGGCAGCCCCAGCATTTT. This translates into CASSLQGLGQPQHF.

V and J are TRBV2 and TRBJ1-1, with D possibly TRBD1 on 5 matching bases. The germline CDR1 and CDR2 sequences are SNHLY and FYNNEI. The CDR3 extends over 14 amino acids. Trimming stripped 6 bases from V and 1 base from J, with 12 bases between. CDR3 amino acids: CASRAGTENTEAFF. In nucleotides, the CDR3 is TGTGCCAGCAGGGCCGGGACGGAGAACACTGAAGCTTTCTTT. Full variable domain (remainder filled in from reference TRBV2 and TRBJ1-1): EPEVTQTPSHQVTQMGQEVILRCVPISNHLYFYWYRQILGQKVEFLVSFYNNEISEKSEIFDDQFSVERPDGSNFTLKIRSTKLEDSAMYFCASRAGTENTEAFFGQGTRLTVV.

The chain joins TRBV24-1 to TRBJ2-3; D perhaps matches TRBD2 (5 bases). Germline V CDR1 and CDR2: KGHDR, SFDVKD. Trimming shortened V by 9 bases and J by 9 bases, and 15 bases separated the two germline ends. The CDR3 has 12 residues. For the CDR3, the DNA is TGTGCCACCGAGGGCTCACAGAGGACGCAGTATTTT. Translation gives CATEGSQRTQYF.

The chain joins TRBV19 to TRBJ1-2, with 7 nucleotides matching TRBD1. The V gene's germline CDR1 is LNHDA and CDR2 SQIVND (reference sequence). The CDR3 totals 13 residues. The J segment lost 8 bases and the V segment lost 5 bases, leaving 8 bases of the junction unmatched. The CDR3 is CASSPQGIHGYTF. The CDR3 DNA follows: TGTGCCAGTAGTCCACAGGGGATACACGGCTACACCTTC. Together with reference TRBV19 and TRBJ1-2, the CDR3 gives the full variable domain: DGGITQSPKYLFRKEGQNVTLSCEQNLNHDAMYWYRQDPGQGLRLIYYSQIVNDFQKGDIAEGYSVSREKKESFPLTVTSAQKNPTAFYLCASSPQGIHGYTFGSGTRLTVV.

This chain links TRBV7-2 with TRBJ2-1; 12 nucleotides align to TRBD2. The trim removed 1 base at V and 8 bases at J, leaving 6 bases unmatched. From germline, CDR1 is SGHTA and CDR2 FQGNSA. The CDR3 runs to 16 residues. CDR3 sequence: CASSLVLAGGGHEQFF. CDR3 bases: TGTGCCAGCAGCTTAGTGCTAGCGGGGGGGGGCCATGAGCAGTTCTTC.

The chain has TRBV4-1 and TRBJ1-4; 8 positions match TRBD1. Trimming at V came to 6 bases and at J to 0 bases, leaving 0 bases not matched to a gene. This CDR3 is 14 amino acids long. Germline loops: CDR1 MGHRA, CDR2 YSYEKL. Here the CDR3 DNA reads TGCGCCAGCAGGGACAGGGCAACTAATGAAAAACTGTTTTTT. Translated: CASRDRATNEKLFF.

This chain connects TRBV6-1 to TRBJ2-3, with 7 bases identical to TRBD1. Trimming at V came to 5 bases and at J to 9 bases, leaving 8 bases not matched to a gene. The CDR3 spans 13 residues. Germline assignment: CDR1 MNHNS and CDR2 SASEGT. The DNA of the CDR3 is TGTGCCAGCAGTCCCGACAGGGTCGAAACGCAGTATTTT. Translation gives CASSPDRVETQYF.

This chain joins TRBV18 and TRBJ2-7; 7 bases agree with TRBD1. Looked up from germline, CDR1 is KGHSH and CDR2 is LQKENI. The trim removed 4 bases at V and 12 bases at J, leaving 12 bases unmatched. The CDR3 loop spans 13 amino acids. The CDR3 coding sequence is TGTGCCAGCTCACTCGGGACAGCGTGGAAGCCGTACTTC. Translated, it gives CASSLGTAWKPYF.

The CDR3 loop reads CTAQAGGWEQYF. As DNA, the CDR3 is TGCACGGCACAAGCGGGAGGATGGGAGCAGTACTTC. The V and J genes are TRBV20-1 and TRBJ2-7, with TRBD2 matching over 9 bases. CDR1 is DFQATT, CDR2 SNEGSKA, per germline (reference sequence). The CDR3 is made up of 12 amino acids.

The chain uses TRBV7-2 and TRBJ1-1; D is perhaps TRBD1 (5 bases). The CDR3 loop spans 13 amino acids. V dropped 3 bases and J dropped 8 bases, with 13 bases sitting between them. Germline V gene lookup returns CDR1 SGHTA and CDR2 FQGNSA. The CDR3 coding sequence is TGTGCCAGCAGCTTGGGGGTAAGAGTAGAAGCTTTCTTT. This codes for CASSLGVRVEAFF. The entire variable domain, with the rest obtained from reference TRBV7-2 and TRBJ1-1, is as follows: GAGVSQSPSNKVTEKGKDVELRCDPISGHTALYWYRQSLGQGLEFLIYFQGNSAPDKSGLPSDRFSAERTGGSVSTLTIQRTQQEDSAVYLCASSLGVRVEAFFGQGTRLTVV.

The rearrangement links TRBV20-1 to TRBJ2-5, with a possible D match to TRBD1 (7 bases). This CDR3 has 13 residues. V lost 6 bases, J lost 3 bases, and 14 bases lay in between. Per germline, CDR1 DFQATT and CDR2 SNEGSKA (reference sequence). CDR3 nucleotide sequence: TGCAGTGCCTTTGCGGGACAGAAAGAGACCCAGTACTTC. The encoded protein is CSAFAGQKETQYF.